The present TCR beta chain was sequenced within a study of T cells after yellow fever vaccination. Study-level background: Researchers used SMART-Seq v4 Ultra Low Input to prepare fractions that had low cell numbers.

MiXCR, applied by TCRdb to the 5' RACE reads, yields one record per CDR3 protein. The sample shows about 550,000 distinct CDR3 sequences, over 15% of them seen only once. This clonotype turned up a few times. Germline loops: CDR1 SGHTA, CDR2 FQGNSA. V lost 8 bases and J lost 5, with 22 bases in between. The length of the CDR3 is 15 residues. The TCR was taken from a man aged 30 to 39 who received the YFV17D yellow fever vaccine. This specimen was PBMCs, taken 15 days after the yellow fever booster vaccination. V usage is TRBV7-2 and J usage is TRBJ2-7; perhaps TRBD2 as D (5 bases). CDR3 residues: CASAILALNIHEQYF. In nucleotides, the CDR3 is TGTGCCAGCGCGATTCTAGCTTTAAATATCCACGAGCAGTACTTC.